Detailed here is one TCR beta chain. Its antigen remains unidentified. Running of the v3.0 immunoSEQ assay took place at survey level. Sequenced by immunoSEQ multiplex PCR; TCRdb stores in-frame clones only, minus some. This table has 25,000 to 35,000 clones, approximately 97% appearing once. The entry originates in a study of long-term antiretroviral therapy in people with HIV. General study results and limits: The range of CDR3 lengths in HIV repertoires proved narrower than that found in controls. Across all time points, the repertoire was dominated by clones that expanded before ART.

Sampling of each donor yielded at least one pre-ART PBMC sample and at least two post-ART PBMC samples. The germline gives CDR1 LNHDA, CDR2 SQIVND (reference sequence). CDR3 size: 17 residues. V gave up 0 bases and J gave up 2 bases, with 15 bases separating them. V and J are TRBV19 and TRBJ2-3; D is undetermined. The sequence derives from a man in his thirties or forties with HIV. The sample in question was unsorted PBMCs, obtained 6.9 years after starting antiretroviral therapy. Written as DNA, the CDR3 is TGTGCCAGTAGTATAGATCTCAGTGCGCTGGTCACAGATACGCAGTATTTT. It translates to CASSIDLSALVTDTQYF.